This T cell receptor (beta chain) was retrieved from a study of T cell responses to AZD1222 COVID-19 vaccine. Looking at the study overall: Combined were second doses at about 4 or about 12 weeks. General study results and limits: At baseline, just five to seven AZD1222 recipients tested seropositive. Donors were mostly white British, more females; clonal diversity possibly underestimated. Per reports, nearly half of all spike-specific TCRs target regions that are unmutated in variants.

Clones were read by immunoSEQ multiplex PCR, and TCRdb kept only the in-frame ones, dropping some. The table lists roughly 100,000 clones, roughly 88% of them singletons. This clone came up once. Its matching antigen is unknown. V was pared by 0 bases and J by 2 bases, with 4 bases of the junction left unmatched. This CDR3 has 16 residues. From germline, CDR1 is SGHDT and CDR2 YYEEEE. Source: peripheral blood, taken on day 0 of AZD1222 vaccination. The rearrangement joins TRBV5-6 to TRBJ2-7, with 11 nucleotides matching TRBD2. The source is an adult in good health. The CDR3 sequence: CASSLGRLAGTYEQYF. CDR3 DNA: TGTGCCAGCAGCTTGGGGAGACTAGCGGGAACCTACGAGCAGTACTTC.